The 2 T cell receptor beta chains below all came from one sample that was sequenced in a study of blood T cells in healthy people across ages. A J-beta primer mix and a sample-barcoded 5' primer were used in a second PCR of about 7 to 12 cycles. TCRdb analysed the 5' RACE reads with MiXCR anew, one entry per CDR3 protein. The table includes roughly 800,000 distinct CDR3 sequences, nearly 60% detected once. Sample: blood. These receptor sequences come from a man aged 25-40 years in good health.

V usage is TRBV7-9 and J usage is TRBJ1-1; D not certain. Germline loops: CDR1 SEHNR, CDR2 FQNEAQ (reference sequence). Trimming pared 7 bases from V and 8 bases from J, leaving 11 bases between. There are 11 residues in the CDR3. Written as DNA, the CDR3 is TGTGCCAGCACCCTGGGGTCAGAAGCTTTCTTT. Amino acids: CASTLGSEAFF. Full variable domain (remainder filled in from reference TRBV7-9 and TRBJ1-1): DTGVSQNPRHKITKRGQNVTFRCDPISEHNRLYWYRQTLGQGPEFLTYFQNEAQLEKSRLLSDRFSAERPKGSFSTLEIQRTEQGDSAMYLCASTLGSEAFFGQGTRLTVV.

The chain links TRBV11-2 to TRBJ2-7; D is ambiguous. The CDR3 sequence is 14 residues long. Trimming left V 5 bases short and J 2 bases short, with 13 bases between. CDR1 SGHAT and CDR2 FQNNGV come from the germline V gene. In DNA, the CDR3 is TGTGCCAGCAGCACTCGGACGGGTACCTACGAGCAGTACTTC. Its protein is CASSTRTGTYEQYF.